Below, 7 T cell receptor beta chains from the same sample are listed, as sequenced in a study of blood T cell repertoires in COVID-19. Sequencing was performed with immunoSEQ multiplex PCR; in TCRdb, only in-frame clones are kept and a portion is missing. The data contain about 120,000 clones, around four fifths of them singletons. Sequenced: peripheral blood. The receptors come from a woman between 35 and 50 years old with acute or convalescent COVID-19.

Here the CDR3 DNA reads TGTGCCAGTAGCCGTGACAGGGCCGCCTCGAACACTGAAGCTTTCTTT. Translated: CASSRDRAASNTEAFF. J is TRBJ1-1 and V is TRBV19; TRBD1 agrees at 7 bases. The germline V gene encodes CDR1 LNHDA and CDR2 SQIVND (reference sequence). V gave up 6 bases and J gave up 1 base; unmatched junction bases: 11. The CDR3 totals 16 residues.

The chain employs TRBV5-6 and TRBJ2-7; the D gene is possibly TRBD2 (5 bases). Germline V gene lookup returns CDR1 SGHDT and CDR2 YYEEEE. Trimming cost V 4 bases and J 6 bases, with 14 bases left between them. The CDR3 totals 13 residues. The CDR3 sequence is CASSRSGNSEQYF. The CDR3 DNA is TGTGCCAGCAGCCGGTCGGGGAATTCCGAGCAGTACTTC.

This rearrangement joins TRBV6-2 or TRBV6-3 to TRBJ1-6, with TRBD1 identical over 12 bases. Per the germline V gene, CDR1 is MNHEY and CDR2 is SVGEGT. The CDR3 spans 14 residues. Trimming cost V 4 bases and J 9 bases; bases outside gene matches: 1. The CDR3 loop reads CASSWGQGASPLHF. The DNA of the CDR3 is TGTGCCAGCAGTTGGGGACAGGGGGCTTCACCCCTCCACTTT.

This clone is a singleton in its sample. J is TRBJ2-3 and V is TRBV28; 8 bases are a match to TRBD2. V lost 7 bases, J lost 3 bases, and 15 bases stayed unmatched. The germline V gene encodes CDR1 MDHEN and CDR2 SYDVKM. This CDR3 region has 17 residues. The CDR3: CASIPTRAGGPTDTQYF. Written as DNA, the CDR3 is TGTGCCAGCATCCCCACCAGGGCGGGGGGCCCAACAGATACGCAGTATTTT. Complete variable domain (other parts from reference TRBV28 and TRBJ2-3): DVKVTQSSRYLVKRTGEKVFLECVQDMDHENMFWYRQDPGLGLRLIYFSYDVKMKEKGDIPEGYSVSREKKERFSLILESASTNQTSMYLCASIPTRAGGPTDTQYFGPGTRLTVL.

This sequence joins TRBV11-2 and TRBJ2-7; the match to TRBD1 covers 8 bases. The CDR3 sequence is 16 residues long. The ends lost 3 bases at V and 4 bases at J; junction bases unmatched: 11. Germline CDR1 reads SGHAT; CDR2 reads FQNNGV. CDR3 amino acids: CASSFGAGGDFYEQYF. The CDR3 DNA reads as TGTGCCAGCAGCTTCGGGGCAGGGGGCGATTTTTACGAGCAGTACTTC.

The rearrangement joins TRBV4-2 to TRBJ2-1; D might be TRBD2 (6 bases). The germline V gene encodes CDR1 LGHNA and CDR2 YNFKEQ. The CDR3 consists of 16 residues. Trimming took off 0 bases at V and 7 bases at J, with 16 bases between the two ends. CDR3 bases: TGTGCCAGCAGCCAAGAAGCCCTCGGGCGGGGTAATGAGCAGTTCTTC. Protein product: CASSQEALGRGNEQFF.

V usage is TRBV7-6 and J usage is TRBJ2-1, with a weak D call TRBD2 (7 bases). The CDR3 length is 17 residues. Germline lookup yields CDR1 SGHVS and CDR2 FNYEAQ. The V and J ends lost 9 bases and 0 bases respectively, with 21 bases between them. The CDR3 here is CASTAAGGLSSYNEQFF. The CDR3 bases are TGTGCCAGTACCGCGGCCGGGGGGCTAAGCTCCTACAATGAGCAGTTCTTC.